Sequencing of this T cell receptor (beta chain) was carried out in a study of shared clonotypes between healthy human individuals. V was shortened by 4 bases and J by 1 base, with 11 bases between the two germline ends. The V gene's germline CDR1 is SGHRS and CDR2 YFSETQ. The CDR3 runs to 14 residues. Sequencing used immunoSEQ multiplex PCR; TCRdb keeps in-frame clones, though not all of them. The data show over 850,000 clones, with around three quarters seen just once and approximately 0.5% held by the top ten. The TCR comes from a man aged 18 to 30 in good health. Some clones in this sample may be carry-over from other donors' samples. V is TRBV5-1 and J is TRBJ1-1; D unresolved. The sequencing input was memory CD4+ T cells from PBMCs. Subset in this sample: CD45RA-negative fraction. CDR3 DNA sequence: TGCGCCAGCAGCCTCGTACGGGGGAACACTGAAGCTTTCTTT. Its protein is CASSLVRGNTEAFF.